This passage covers 7 T cell receptor beta chains from one sample sequenced in a study of control samples from healthy donors and cancer patients. Sequencing was performed with immunoSEQ multiplex PCR; in TCRdb, only in-frame clones are kept and a portion is missing. The sample has under 150,000 clones, approximately 92% seen once. The sample consisted of PBMCs. These receptors were taken from a woman aged 50 to 65 with colorectal cancer.

V usage is TRBV4-1 and J usage is TRBJ1-6, with D possibly TRBD1 on 5 matching bases. Trimming stripped 1 base from V and 7 bases from J, with 11 bases between. The CDR3 is 15 residues long. Per the germline V gene, CDR1 is MGHRA and CDR2 is YSYEKL. As DNA, the CDR3 is TGCGCCAGCAGCCAAGTACCGGGGGGGAATTCACCCCTCCACTTT. Translated, it gives CASSQVPGGNSPLHF.

The chain is built from TRBV12-3 or TRBV12-4 and TRBJ2-1; D might be TRBD2 (5 bases). V shed 7 bases and J shed 3 bases, with 10 bases lying between them. CDR3 length equals 13 residues. CDR3 coding DNA: TGTGCCAGCACCCCCGGGGTCTACAATGAGCAGTTCTTC. Translation gives CASTPGVYNEQFF.

This chain links TRBV19 with TRBJ2-7; D gene ambiguous. The germline V gene encodes CDR1 LNHDA and CDR2 SQIVND (reference sequence). This CDR3 is 15 amino acids long. The germline V and J ends were trimmed by 5 bases and 0 bases, with 14 bases remaining between them. CDR3 nucleotides: TGTGCCAGTAGTGTGCAGACCCCGAGCTCCTACGAGCAGTACTTC. It yields the protein CASSVQTPSSYEQYF.

The CDR3 here is CASSLDRVDSGNTIYF. The CDR3 region has the DNA TGTGCCAGCAGCTTAGACAGGGTGGACTCTGGAAACACCATATATTTT. The chain has TRBV7-6 and TRBJ1-3; D possibly corresponds to TRBD1 (6 bases). The germline V gene has CDR1 SGHVS and CDR2 FNYEAQ. This CDR3 contains 16 residues. Trimming took off 1 base at V and 0 bases at J, with 10 bases between the two ends.

V gene TRBV5-1 combines with J gene TRBJ2-7, with D perhaps being TRBD1 or TRBD2 (5 bases each). V was cut by 0 bases and J by 7 bases, with 11 bases left in between. Germline CDR1 is SGHRS and CDR2 is YFSETQ. CDR3 length: 13 amino acids. The CDR3 loop is CASSLDRWGEQYF. DNA of the CDR3: TGCGCCAGCAGCTTGGACCGCTGGGGGGAGCAGTACTTC.

This chain connects TRBV7-2 to TRBJ2-7; D is possibly TRBD1 or TRBD2 (5 bases each). Trimming left V 5 bases short and J 2 bases short, with 19 bases between. This CDR3 spans 16 amino acids. CDR1 is SGHTA, CDR2 FQGNSA, per germline. The CDR3 region is CASSTQSGTPTYEQYF. In DNA, the CDR3 is TGTGCCAGCAGCACTCAATCCGGGACGCCGACCTACGAGCAGTACTTC.

This clone occurred a few times. The chain carries TRBV14 and TRBJ2-7; no clear D. The CDR3 is made up of 13 amino acids. The ends were cut back, 5 bases at V and 2 bases at J, with 10 bases in the middle. Germline CDR1 is SGHDN and CDR2 is FVKESK. CDR3 in amino acids: CASSGNPPYEQYF. The CDR3 region has the DNA TGTGCCAGCAGCGGGAACCCACCCTACGAGCAGTACTTC.